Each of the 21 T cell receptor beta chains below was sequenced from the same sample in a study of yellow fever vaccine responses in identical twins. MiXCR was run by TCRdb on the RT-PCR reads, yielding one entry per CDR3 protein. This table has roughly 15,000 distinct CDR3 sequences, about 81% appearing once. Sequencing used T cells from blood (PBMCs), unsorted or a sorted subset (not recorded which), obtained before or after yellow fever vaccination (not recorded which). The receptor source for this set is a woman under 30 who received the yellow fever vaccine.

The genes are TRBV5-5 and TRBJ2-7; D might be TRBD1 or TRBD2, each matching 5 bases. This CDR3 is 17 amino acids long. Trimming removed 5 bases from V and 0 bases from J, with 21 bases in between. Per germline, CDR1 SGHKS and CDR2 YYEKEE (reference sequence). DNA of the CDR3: TGTGCCAGCAGTGTACGTTTAAGCAGGGAGAGCTCCTACGAGCAGTACTTC. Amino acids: CASSVRLSRESSYEQYF.

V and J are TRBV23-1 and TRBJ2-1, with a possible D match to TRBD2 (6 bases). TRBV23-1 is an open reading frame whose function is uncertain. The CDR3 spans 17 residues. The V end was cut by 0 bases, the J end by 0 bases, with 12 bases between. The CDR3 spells CASSQSEGGDSYNEQFF. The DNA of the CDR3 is TGCGCCAGCAGTCAATCTGAGGGCGGGGACTCCTACAATGAGCAGTTCTTC.

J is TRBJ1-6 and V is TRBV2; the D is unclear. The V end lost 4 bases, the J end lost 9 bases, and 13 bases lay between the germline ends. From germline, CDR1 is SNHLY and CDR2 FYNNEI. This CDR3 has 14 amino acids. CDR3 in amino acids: CASSVPLGRSPLHF. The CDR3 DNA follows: TGTGCCAGCAGTGTCCCCTTAGGGCGTTCACCCCTCCACTTT. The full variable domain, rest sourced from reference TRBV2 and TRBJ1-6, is EPEVTQTPSHQVTQMGQEVILRCVPISNHLYFYWYRQILGQKVEFLVSFYNNEISEKSEIFDDQFSVERPDGSNFTLKIRSTKLEDSAMYFCASSVPLGRSPLHFGNGTRLTVT.

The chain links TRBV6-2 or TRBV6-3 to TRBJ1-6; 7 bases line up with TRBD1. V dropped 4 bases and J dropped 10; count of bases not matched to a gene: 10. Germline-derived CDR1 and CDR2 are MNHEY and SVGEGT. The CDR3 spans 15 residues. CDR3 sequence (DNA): TGTGCCAGCAGTTTTAGACAGGGCGGGAAGTCACCCCTCCACTTT. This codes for CASSFRQGGKSPLHF.

The CDR3 sequence is CASSSLSYEQYF. In nucleotides, the CDR3 is TGTGCCAGCAGTTCCCTCTCCTACGAGCAGTACTTC. The V gene is TRBV28, the J gene TRBJ2-7; D not certain. Trimming cost V 4 bases and J 0 bases, with 4 bases left between them. The germline V gene has CDR1 MDHEN and CDR2 SYDVKM. This CDR3 spans 12 amino acids.

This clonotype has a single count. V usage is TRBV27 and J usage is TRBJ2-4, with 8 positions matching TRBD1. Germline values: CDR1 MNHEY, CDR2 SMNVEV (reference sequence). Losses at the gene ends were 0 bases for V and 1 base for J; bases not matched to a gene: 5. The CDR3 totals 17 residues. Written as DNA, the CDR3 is TGTGCCAGCAGTTTATCTCGACAGGGGCCGGCCAAAAACATTCAGTACTTC. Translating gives CASSLSRQGPAKNIQYF.

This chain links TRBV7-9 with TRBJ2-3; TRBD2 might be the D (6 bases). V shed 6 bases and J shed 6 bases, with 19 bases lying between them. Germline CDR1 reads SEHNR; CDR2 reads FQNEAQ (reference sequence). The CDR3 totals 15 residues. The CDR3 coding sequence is TGTGCCAGCAGAACTCGGGACTGGTTATGGGATACGCAGTATTTT. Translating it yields CASRTRDWLWDTQYF.

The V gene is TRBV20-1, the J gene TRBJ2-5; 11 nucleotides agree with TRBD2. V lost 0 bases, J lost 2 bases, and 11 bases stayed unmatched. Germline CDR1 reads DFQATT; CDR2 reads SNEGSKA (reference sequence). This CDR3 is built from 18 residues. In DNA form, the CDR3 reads TGCAGTGCTAGAGATCTACCTCTAGCGGGGGGCGAACAAGAGACCCAGTACTTC. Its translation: CSARDLPLAGGEQETQYF.

The DNA for the CDR3 is TGCAGCGGAGTAACCGGGACAGGGGTCACTGAAGCTTTCTTT. Its protein is CSGVTGTGVTEAFF. This chain connects TRBV29-1 to TRBJ1-1; 10 bases align to TRBD1. CDR1 is SQVTM and CDR2 is ANQGSEA in the germline V gene. The CDR3 totals 14 residues. V trimming: 7 bases; J trimming: 4 bases; junction bases outside the gene matches: 9.

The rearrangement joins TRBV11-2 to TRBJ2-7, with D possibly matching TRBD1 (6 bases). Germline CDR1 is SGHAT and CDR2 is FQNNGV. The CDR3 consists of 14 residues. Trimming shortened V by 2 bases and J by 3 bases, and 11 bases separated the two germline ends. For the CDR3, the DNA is TGTGCCAGCAGCTTACAGTTCAGGGGCTACGAGCAGTACTTC. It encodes CASSLQFRGYEQYF.

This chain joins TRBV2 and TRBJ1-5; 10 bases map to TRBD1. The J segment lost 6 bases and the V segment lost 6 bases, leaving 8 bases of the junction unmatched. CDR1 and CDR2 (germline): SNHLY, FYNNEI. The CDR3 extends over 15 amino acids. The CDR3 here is CASRTGQGFGQPQHF. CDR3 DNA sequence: TGTGCCAGCAGGACGGGACAGGGGTTCGGTCAGCCCCAGCATTTT.

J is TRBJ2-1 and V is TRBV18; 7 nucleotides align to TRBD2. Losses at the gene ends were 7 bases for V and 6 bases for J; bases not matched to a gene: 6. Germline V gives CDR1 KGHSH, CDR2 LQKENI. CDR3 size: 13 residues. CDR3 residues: CASCGGGSNEQFF. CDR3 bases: TGTGCCAGCTGTGGGGGAGGGAGCAATGAGCAGTTCTTC.

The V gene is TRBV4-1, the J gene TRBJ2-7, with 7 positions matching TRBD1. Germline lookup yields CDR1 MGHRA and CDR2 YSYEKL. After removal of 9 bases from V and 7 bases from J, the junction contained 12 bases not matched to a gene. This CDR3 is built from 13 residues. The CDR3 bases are TGCGCCAGTGGTAGGGTACAGGGGCGGGAGCAGTACTTC. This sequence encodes CASGRVQGREQYF.

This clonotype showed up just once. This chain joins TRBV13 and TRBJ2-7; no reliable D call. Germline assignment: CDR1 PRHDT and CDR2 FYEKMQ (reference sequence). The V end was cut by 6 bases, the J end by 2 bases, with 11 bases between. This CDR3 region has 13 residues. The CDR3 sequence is CASSPGLTYEQYF. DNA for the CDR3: TGTGCCAGCAGTCCGGGCCTGACCTACGAGCAGTACTTC.

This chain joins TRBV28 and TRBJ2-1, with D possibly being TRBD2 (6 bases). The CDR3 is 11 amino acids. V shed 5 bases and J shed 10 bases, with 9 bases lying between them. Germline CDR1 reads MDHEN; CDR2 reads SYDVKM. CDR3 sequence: CASSRDLEQFF. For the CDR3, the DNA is TGTGCCAGCAGTAGGGACTTGGAGCAGTTCTTC.

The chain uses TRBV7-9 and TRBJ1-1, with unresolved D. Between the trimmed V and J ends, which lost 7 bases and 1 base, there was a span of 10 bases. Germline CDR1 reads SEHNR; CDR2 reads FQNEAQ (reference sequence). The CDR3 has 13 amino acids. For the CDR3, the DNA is TGTGCCAGCAACCTCGGCGGGAACACTGAAGCTTTCTTT. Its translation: CASNLGGNTEAFF.

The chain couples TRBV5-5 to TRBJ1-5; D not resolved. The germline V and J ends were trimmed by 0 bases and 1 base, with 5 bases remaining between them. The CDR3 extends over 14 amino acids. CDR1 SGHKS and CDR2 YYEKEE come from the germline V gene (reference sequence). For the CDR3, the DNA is TGTGCCAGCAGCTTGGCCGGCAGCAATCAGCCCCAGCATTTT. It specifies CASSLAGSNQPQHF. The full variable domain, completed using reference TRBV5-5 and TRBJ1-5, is DAGVTQSPTHLIKTRGQQVTLRCSPISGHKSVSWYQQVLGQGPQFIFQYYEKEERGRGNFPDRFSARQFPNYSSELNVNALLLGDSALYLCASSLAGSNQPQHFGDGTRLSIL.

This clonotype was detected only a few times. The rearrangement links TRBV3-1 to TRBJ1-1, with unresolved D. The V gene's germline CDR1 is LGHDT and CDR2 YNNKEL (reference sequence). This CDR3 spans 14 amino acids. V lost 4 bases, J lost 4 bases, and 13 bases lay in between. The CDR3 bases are TGTGCCAGCAGCCCCCCTCGCCCTGCCACTGAAGCTTTCTTT. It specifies CASSPPRPATEAFF.

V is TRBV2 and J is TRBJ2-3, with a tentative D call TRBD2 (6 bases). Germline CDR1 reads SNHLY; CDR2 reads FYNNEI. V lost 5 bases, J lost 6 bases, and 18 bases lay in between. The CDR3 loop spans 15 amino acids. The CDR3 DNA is TGTGCCAGCAGTAGTCTAGCGTCCCGCGGGGATACGCAGTATTTT. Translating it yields CASSSLASRGDTQYF.

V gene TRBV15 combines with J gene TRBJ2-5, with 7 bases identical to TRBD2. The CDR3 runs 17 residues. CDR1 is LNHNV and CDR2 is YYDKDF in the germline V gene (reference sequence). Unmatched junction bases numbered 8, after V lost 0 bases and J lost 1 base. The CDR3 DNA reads TGTGCCACCAGCAGAGATATGGGCGGGAGTCGCCAAGAGACCCAGTACTTC. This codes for CATSRDMGGSRQETQYF.

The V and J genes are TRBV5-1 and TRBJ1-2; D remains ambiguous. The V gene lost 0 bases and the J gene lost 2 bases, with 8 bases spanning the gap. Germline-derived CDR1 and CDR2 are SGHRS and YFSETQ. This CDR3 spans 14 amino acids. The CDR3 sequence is CASSLGHSNYGYTF. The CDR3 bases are TGCGCCAGCAGCTTGGGACATTCGAACTATGGCTACACCTTC.